This T cell receptor beta chain was recovered during a study of cytomegalovirus exposure and HLA in healthy donors. The PCR used 60 Vbeta and 13 Jbeta primers. Clones were sequenced by immunoSEQ multiplex PCR, and TCRdb holds only the in-frame ones, with some missing. There are approximately 110,000 clones in the sample; approximately 80% occur only once, and around 5.1% lies in the top ten. About this clone itself: Its antigen is not identified.

Whole-study findings and limits: Owing to their indistinguishability, certain V segments, notably TRBV6-2 and TRBV6-3, were excluded. One variant, a missense change in DCLRE1C, was linked in a later analysis to TCR beta V- and J-gene trimming.

There are 13 residues in the CDR3. Germline V lookup: CDR1 SQVTM, CDR2 ANQGSEA. The germline V and J ends were trimmed by 4 bases and 3 bases, with 12 bases remaining between them. Healthy bone marrow donors made up the cohort. This receptor was identified in a female donor in good health and CMV-seropositive. The chain is built from TRBV29-1 and TRBJ1-2; D might be TRBD1 (5 bases). Sequencing was done on a sample of PBMCs. The CDR3 bases are TGCAGCGTTGCGGAGGGCAGGGACTATGGCTACACCTTC. This encodes CSVAEGRDYGYTF.